The source of this TCR beta chain is a study of shared clonotypes between healthy human individuals. Only in-frame clones appear in the TCRdb table, and some are missing; sequencing was by immunoSEQ multiplex PCR. The table includes some 2 million clones, over 85% detected once. The CDR3 length is 15 residues. Trimming removed 4 bases at V and 0 bases at J, with 14 bases between. Looked up from germline, CDR1 is SGHRS and CDR2 is YFSETQ. Naive CD8 cells comprised CD45RO-negative, CCR7-positively selected cells, excluding terminally differentiated effector memory CD45RA+ cells. The sequence was collected from a man younger than 30 in good health. This chain connects TRBV5-1 to TRBJ2-7; D possibly corresponds to TRBD2 (5 bases). Sample: naive CD8+ T cells sorted from blood. CDR3 bases: TGCGCCAGCAGCACCCATACGACTATCTCCTACGAGCAGTACTTC. This translates into CASSTHTTISYEQYF.